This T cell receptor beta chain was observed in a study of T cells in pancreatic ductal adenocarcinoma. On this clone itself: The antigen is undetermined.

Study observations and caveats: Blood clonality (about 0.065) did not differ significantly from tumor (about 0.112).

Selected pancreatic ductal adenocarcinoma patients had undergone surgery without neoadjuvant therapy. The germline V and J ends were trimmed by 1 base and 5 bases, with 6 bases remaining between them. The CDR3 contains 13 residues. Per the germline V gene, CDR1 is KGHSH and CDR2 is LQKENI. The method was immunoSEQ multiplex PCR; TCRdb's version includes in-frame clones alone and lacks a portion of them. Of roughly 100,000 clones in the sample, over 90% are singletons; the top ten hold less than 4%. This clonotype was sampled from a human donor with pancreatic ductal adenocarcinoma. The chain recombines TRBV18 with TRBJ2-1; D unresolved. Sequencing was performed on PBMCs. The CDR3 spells CASSPLRDNEQFF. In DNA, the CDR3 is TGTGCCAGCTCACCACTCCGAGACAATGAGCAGTTCTTC.